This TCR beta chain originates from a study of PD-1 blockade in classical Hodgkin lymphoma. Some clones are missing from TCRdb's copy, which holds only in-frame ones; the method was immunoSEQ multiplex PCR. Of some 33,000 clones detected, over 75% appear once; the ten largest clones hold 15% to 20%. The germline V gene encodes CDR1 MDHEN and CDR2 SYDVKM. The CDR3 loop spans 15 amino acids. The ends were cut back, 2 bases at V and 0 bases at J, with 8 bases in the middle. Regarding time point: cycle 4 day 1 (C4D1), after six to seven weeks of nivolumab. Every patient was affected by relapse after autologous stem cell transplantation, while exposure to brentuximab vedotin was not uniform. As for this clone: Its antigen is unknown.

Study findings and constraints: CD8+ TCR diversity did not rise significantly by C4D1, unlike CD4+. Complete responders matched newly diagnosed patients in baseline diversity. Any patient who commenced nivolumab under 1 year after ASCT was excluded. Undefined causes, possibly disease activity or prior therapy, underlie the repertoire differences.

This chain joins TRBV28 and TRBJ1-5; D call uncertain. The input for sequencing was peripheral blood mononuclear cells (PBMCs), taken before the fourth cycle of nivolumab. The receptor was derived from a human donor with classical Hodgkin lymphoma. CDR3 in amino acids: CASSLESYSNQPQHF. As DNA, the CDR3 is TGTGCCAGCAGTTTAGAGTCCTATAGCAATCAGCCCCAGCATTTT. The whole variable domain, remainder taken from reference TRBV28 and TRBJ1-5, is DVKVTQSSRYLVKRTGEKVFLECVQDMDHENMFWYRQDPGLGLRLIYFSYDVKMKEKGDIPEGYSVSREKKERFSLILESASTNQTSMYLCASSLESYSNQPQHFGDGTRLSIL.